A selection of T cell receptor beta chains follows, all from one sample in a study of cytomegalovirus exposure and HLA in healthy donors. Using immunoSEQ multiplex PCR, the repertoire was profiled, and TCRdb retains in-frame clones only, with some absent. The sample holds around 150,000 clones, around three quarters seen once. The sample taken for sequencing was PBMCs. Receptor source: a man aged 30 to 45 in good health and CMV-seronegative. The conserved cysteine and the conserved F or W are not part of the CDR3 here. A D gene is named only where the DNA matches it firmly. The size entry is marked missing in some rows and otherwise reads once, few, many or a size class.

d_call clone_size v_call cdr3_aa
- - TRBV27 ASSLDPVGVGTQY
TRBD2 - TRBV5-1 ASSFASGSYEQY
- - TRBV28 ASSATGGSNQPQH
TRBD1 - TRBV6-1 ASSASTGAVGQPQH
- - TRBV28 ASSLYSIGNTIY
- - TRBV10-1 ASSESGAYNEQF
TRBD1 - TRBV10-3 AISETSRGQGRDGYT
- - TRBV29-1 SVEVIAGSLPRTDTQY
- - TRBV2 ASSLGLPPTEAF
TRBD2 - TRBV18 ASSPRIAGTYEQY
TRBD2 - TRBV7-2 ASSFPSGRAFRGDTQY
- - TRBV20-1 SAEGEKLF
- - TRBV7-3 ASSLNGQSGNEQF
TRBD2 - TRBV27 ASSFSSGRGQTQY
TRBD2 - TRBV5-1 ASSLNGGGPDGELF
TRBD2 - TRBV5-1 ASSLVSGRRSINEQF
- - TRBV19 ASNRGRGYEQY
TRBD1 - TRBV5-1 ASSLLTGVDTEAF
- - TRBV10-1 ASSESRQHRRTEAF
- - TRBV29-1 SVDRPSGGETQY
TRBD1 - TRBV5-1 ASSLGQQGVNSPLH
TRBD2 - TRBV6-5 ASSLGGKGQF
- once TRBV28 ASSPGVGYQPQH
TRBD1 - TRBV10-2 ASSQTGTDTEAF
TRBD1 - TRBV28 ASSLSPGQGQETQY
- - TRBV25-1 ASSELYTEAF
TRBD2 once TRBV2 ASSEGLAVSYEQF
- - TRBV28 ASSFRATGPHEQY
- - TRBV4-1 ASSQEQGFDTEAF
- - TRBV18 ASSPQKNTEAF
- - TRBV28 ASSSGFGYGYT
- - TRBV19 ASRDTAYQPQH
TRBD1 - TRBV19 ASSPTGGPGNQPQH
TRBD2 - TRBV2 ASSETPGLAGRFIAKNIQY
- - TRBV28 ASTYGQPSSYNSPLH
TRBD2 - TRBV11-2 ASSLGGGRNNEQF
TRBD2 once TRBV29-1 SVDGGGSGGNNEQF
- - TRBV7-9 SSERESAEAF
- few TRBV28 ASSRGGGDSYGYT
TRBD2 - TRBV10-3 AIDGGRNSYNEQF
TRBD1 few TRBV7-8 ASSLGTGVIDEQF
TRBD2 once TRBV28 ASSSRGLAGFVYEQY
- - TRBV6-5 ASSWATGRGYGYP
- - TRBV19 ASRQETEAF
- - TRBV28 ASSPGDYGYT
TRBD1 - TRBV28 ASSFESPGGGYT
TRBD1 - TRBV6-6 ASSTGQGNQPQH
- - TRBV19 ASSIQDTGYT